Described below is a single T cell receptor beta chain sequence and its context. Its antigen remains unidentified. This specimen includes other DNA sequences encoding the same CDR3. This CDR3 has 16 residues. In germline, CDR1 is SGHRS, CDR2 YFSETQ. Trimming left V 3 bases short and J 5 bases short, with 20 bases between. A multiplex PCR was run with 60 Vbeta primers and 13 Jbeta primers. Some clones are missing from TCRdb's copy, which holds only in-frame ones; the method was immunoSEQ multiplex PCR. This sample has hundreds of thousands of clones, with 75% to 85% found just once. The data were taken from a study of cytomegalovirus exposure and HLA in healthy donors. Study conclusions and caveats: Many donors shared some public TCRs, even though most TCR sequences were rare. The productive fraction for most TCR beta V segments was about 87% or about 30% in an earlier analysis. An apparent linkage of common viral pathogens to several of the most significant clusters emerged in a later analysis. When a later analysis was performed, an Asian-associated ancestry cluster reportedly had fewer N-insertions than the roughly 700-donor mean.

This chain joins TRBV5-1 and TRBJ1-2; a possible D gene is TRBD1 (6 bases). This sequence was found in a woman in her sixties or seventies in good health and CMV-seropositive. The sequenced sample consisted of PBMCs. In DNA, the CDR3 is TGCGCCAGCAGCTCATATCCAGGGGACCCTGTTTATGGCTACACCTTC. This encodes CASSSYPGDPVYGYTF.